These T cell receptor beta chains were read from a single sample in a study of early T cells in non-severe SARS-CoV-2 infection. TCRdb reprocessed the 5' RACE reads via MiXCR and lists one record per CDR3 protein. The sample has roughly 45,000 distinct CDR3 sequences; roughly 12% are singletons. Sequenced sample: whole blood. The receptors were sampled from an adult who was a healthcare worker with PCR-confirmed SARS-CoV-2 infection or an uninfected control (not recorded which). Each CDR3 is given with its conserved first and last residue. D genes are given only for firm matches. The size of a clone is reported for some rows only, either as once, few or many, or as a class for expanded clones.

d_gene	v_gene	j_gene	abundance	CDR3nt	CDR3aa
TRBD2	TRBV29-1	TRBJ2-5	NA	TGCAGCGTTGAAAAGGGAGGGGTGCAGACCCAGTACTTC	CSVEKGGVQTQYF
TRBD1	TRBV2	TRBJ2-7	many	TGTGCCAGCAGGGCCAGAAGGGACAGGGAAACGTACGAGCAGTACTTC	CASRARRDRETYEQYF
TRBD1	TRBV18	TRBJ2-5	NA	TGTGCCAGCTCACCGGGGACAGGGGGCGGAAAGACCCAGTACTTC	CASSPGTGGGKTQYF
NA	TRBV7-2	TRBJ2-7	few	TGTGCCAACAGTCCCAGGGACACCGACTACGAGCAGTACTTC	CANSPRDTDYEQYF
NA	TRBV29-1	TRBJ1-2	few	TGCAGCGCCCGTCCTCCCGCGGAGACGGCCTATGGCTACACCTTC	CSARPPAETAYGYTF
TRBD2	TRBV13	TRBJ2-1	NA	TGTGCCAGCAGCTTAGGGACTAGCGGGAGCAATGAGCAGTTCTTC	CASSLGTSGSNEQFF
TRBD1	TRBV2	TRBJ1-2	few	TGTGCCAGCAGTGAATTTTTGAGGGACAGGGGGCAAAACTATGGCTACACCTTC	CASSEFLRDRGQNYGYTF
NA	TRBV6-2/TRBV6-3	TRBJ2-5	many	TGTGCCAGCAGCTATGGAGACAGCCAAGAGACCCAGTACTTC	CASSYGDSQETQYF
NA	TRBV20-1	TRBJ1-1	many	TGCAGTGCTAGGACAGACACTGAAGCTTTCTTT	CSARTDTEAFF
NA	TRBV20-1	TRBJ2-3	NA	TGCAGTGCTTCTACAGGGTTGGCAGATACGCAGTATTTT	CSASTGLADTQYF
TRBD2	TRBV11-2	TRBJ2-2	NA	TGTGCCAGCAGCTTAATAGCGGGGGCCGGGGAGCTGTTTTTT	CASSLIAGAGELFF
TRBD2	TRBV19	TRBJ2-6	many	TGTGCCAGCGCCTCTTCGAGGGAGGGCATTGTGGCCAACGTCCTGACTTTC	CASASSREGIVANVLTF
TRBD2	TRBV12-3/TRBV12-4	TRBJ2-2	many	TGTGCCAGCAGAGGAACCGGTGCCAGCCAAAACGAGGGAGGGCCGAACACCGGGGAGCTGTTTTTT	CASRGTGASQNEGGPNTGELFF
NA	TRBV7-9	TRBJ1-2	NA	TGTGCCAGCAGCTTAGATCCGACCCACACCTTC	CASSLDPTHTF
TRBD2	TRBV28	TRBJ2-7	NA	TGTGCCAGCAGCCCCATGGTCGGGGGGTACGAGCAGTACTTC	CASSPMVGGYEQYF
NA	TRBV18	TRBJ2-5	NA	TGTGCCAGCTCGTACGGGACAATAGAGACCCAGTACTTC	CASSYGTIETQYF
NA	TRBV27	TRBJ1-2	NA	TGTGCCAGCAGTCGGGGGGCGAGGGGCTATGGCTACACCTTC	CASSRGARGYGYTF
TRBD2	TRBV20-1	TRBJ2-1	few	TGCAGTGCTAGAGATAAAGAAGCGGGGGCCTACAATGAGCAGTTCTTC	CSARDKEAGAYNEQFF
NA	TRBV28	TRBJ1-4	NA	TGTGCCAGCAGGCAATCAGGGGTTGTGACTGAAAAACTGTTTTTT	CASRQSGVVTEKLFF
NA	TRBV2	TRBJ1-2	NA	TGTGCCAGCAGACTCGACACGGCGGGAGGCTACACCTTC	CASRLDTAGGYTF
NA	TRBV7-9	TRBJ1-1	many	TGTGCCAGCAGCCTTATGGGGACTGAAGCTTTCTTT	CASSLMGTEAFF
TRBD2	TRBV11-2	TRBJ2-7	few	TGTGCCAGCAGCTTTACTAGCGGGTCCTCCTTCGACGACGAGCAGTACTTC	CASSFTSGSSFDDEQYF
NA	TRBV9	TRBJ2-3	medium-sized	TGTGCCAGCAGCCCCACAGATACGCAGTATTTT	CASSPTDTQYF
NA	TRBV7-9	TRBJ1-1	few	TGTGCCAGCAGCTTAGATATCGGGGAAAAGACTGAAGCTTTCTTT	CASSLDIGEKTEAFF
TRBD1	TRBV19	TRBJ2-7	NA	TGTGCCAGTAATAGACAGGGGGCGGGCGAGCAGTACTTC	CASNRQGAGEQYF
NA	TRBV9	TRBJ1-2	many	TGTGCCAGCAGCGTAGAAGTTAACTATGGCTACACCTTC	CASSVEVNYGYTF
TRBD2	TRBV28	TRBJ2-1	many	TGTGCCAGCAGTCTTCTAGCGGGGTGGGGTGAGCAGTTCTTC	CASSLLAGWGEQFF
NA	TRBV5-1	TRBJ2-7	few	TGCGCCAGCAGCTTGTGGCAGGACTACGAGCAGTACTTC	CASSLWQDYEQYF
TRBD1	TRBV25-1	TRBJ1-5	many	TGTGCCAGCAGCGACAGGGTAGGCAATCAGCCCCAGCATTTT	CASSDRVGNQPQHF
NA	TRBV29-1	TRBJ2-3	few	TGCAGCGTTGAAGATCTTCGGGGAGCGGGTGACACAGATACGCAGTATTTT	CSVEDLRGAGDTDTQYF
TRBD2	TRBV30	TRBJ2-3	many	TGTGCCTGGAGTCTAGCGGGGGCTAGCACAGATACGCAGTATTTT	CAWSLAGASTDTQYF
NA	TRBV9	TRBJ1-6	many	TGTGCCAGCAGCGTAGGACCGGACCCCAGGTCACCCCTCCACTTT	CASSVGPDPRSPLHF
TRBD1	TRBV9	TRBJ2-3	once	TGTGCCAGCACGGGGACAGGAGGTTACTCCGATACGCAGTATTTT	CASTGTGGYSDTQYF
NA	TRBV7-9	TRBJ1-6	NA	TGTGCCAGCAGCCGACAGGCCGGTAATTCACCCCTCCACTTT	CASSRQAGNSPLHF
NA	TRBV6-2/TRBV6-3	TRBJ2-1	few	TGTGCCAGCAGTATAGTCAATGAGCAGTTCTTC	CASSIVNEQFF
TRBD1	TRBV28	TRBJ2-1	few	TGTGCCAGCAGTTTTCGACAGGGGGCTTTGAATGAGCAGTTCTTC	CASSFRQGALNEQFF
TRBD1	TRBV30	TRBJ1-2	NA	TGTGCCTGGCAAACAGGGGGCGGCTATGGCTACACCTTC	CAWQTGGGYGYTF
NA	TRBV27	TRBJ2-7	many	TGTGCCAGCAGCTTTAGTGGGACCTACGAGCAGTACTTC	CASSFSGTYEQYF
TRBD2	TRBV4-2	TRBJ2-1	many	TGTGCCAGCAGGGATCGGGCGGGGGGTTGGAATGAGCAGTTCTTC	CASRDRAGGWNEQFF
NA	TRBV4-3	TRBJ1-6	few	TGCGCCAGCAGCCAAGATCCGCGACAAGAGAATTCACCCCTCCACTTT	CASSQDPRQENSPLHF
TRBD2	TRBV19	TRBJ2-4	many	TGTGCCAGTAGTCTCTTGACTAGCGGGGGCCTCAAAAACATTCAGTACTTC	CASSLLTSGGLKNIQYF
NA	TRBV5-1	TRBJ1-2	NA	TGCGCCAGCAGCTTGCGGGATACCTATGGCTACACCTTC	CASSLRDTYGYTF
NA	TRBV24-1	TRBJ2-1	NA	TGTGCCACCAGTGATTCCAGGCACCTTGGTTACGATGAGCAGTTCTTC	CATSDSRHLGYDEQFF
TRBD2	TRBV20-1	TRBJ2-6	few	TGCAGTGCTAGAGAGGAGCCTAGCGGGAGTATATCGGGGGCCAACGTCCTGACTTTC	CSAREEPSGSISGANVLTF
NA	TRBV4-1	TRBJ1-1	few	TGCGCCAGCAGCCAAGTACGGCAGAACACTGAAGCTTTCTTT	CASSQVRQNTEAFF
NA	TRBV28	TRBJ1-1	NA	TGTGCCAGCACGGGACACACTGAAGCTTTCTTT	CASTGHTEAFF
TRBD2	TRBV2	TRBJ2-1	NA	TGTGCCAGCAGTTCTACGGGGGGATTGGGCTACAATGAGCAGTTCTTC	CASSSTGGLGYNEQFF
NA	TRBV9	TRBJ2-7	many	TGTGCCAGCAGCGTAGACCCCCCTGAAGGGGTAAAGGACGAGCAGTACTTC	CASSVDPPEGVKDEQYF
NA	TRBV18	TRBJ2-1	NA	TGTGCCAGCTCACCATTAGAGGCCCCCCCCTACAATGAGCAGTTCTTC	CASSPLEAPPYNEQFF